This T cell receptor (beta chain) comes out of a study of shared clonotypes between healthy human individuals. Turning to this clone: Its antigen remains unidentified.

Everyone who donated was a Caucasian adult who lived in Nashville, Tennessee. The table came from immunoSEQ multiplex PCR; TCRdb's copy has only in-frame clones and leaves some out. Of 1,400,000 or so clones listed, around 98.5% are singletons. Germline CDR1 reads SGHDT; CDR2 reads YYEEEE. The CDR3 covers 15 residues. J gave up 2 bases and V 4 bases, and 7 bases lay outside the gene matches. Study-level points and caveats: Of the naive CD4 clonotypes, approximately 5% were shared across four donors. Memory subsets had estimated richness that was generally smaller than that of naive subsets. At large depth, rarefaction still showed sorted-subset sequencing to be incomplete.

The J gene is TRBJ2-7, the V gene TRBV5-6; TRBD2 agrees at 9 bases. Sequencing input: naive CD4+ T cells sorted from blood. The subset: CD45RA+ positively selected. The clonotype comes from a man aged 30 to 39 in good health. The CDR3 DNA reads as TGTGCCAGCAGCAGAACTAGCGGGCAAACCTACGAGCAGTACTTC. Amino acids: CASSRTSGQTYEQYF.